The T cell receptor beta chain described here comes from a study of CD4 T cells in relation to SARS-CoV-2 and coronaviruses. At the level of the study: ViraFEST: approximately 10-day antigen culture of PBMCs, then TCR beta CDR3 sequencing.

Study results and limitations: Samples before the pandemic and after infection were not matched within any donor. In roughly 65% of donors, memory CD4+ clonotypes crossrecognized SARS-CoV-2 and at least one common cold coronavirus spike.

CD4+ T cells from unexposed donors were obtained before the COVID-19 pandemic (2011-2018). After about ten days of culture, CD4+ T cells were isolated. As cell numbers allowed, unexposed-donor CD4+ T cells faced SARS-CoV-2 S/N and four cold-coronavirus spikes. Repertoires were generated with immunoSEQ multiplex PCR, while TCRdb's copy carries only in-frame clones and drops some. The data contain nearly 30,000 clones, about 80% of them singletons. Per germline, CDR1 LGHNA and CDR2 YSLEER. The CDR3 runs to 15 residues. The J segment lost 7 bases and the V segment lost 0 bases, leaving 3 bases of the junction unmatched. This clone has a single count. What it binds is unknown.

The TCR originated in a human donor in good health. Sequenced sample: CD4+ T cells from PBMCs, cultured in vitro. The rearrangement uses TRBV4-3 and TRBJ1-6; TRBD1 matches 7 bases. The CDR3 DNA sequence: TGCGCCAGCAGCCAAGAAGGGACAGTGAATTCACCCCTCCACTTT. Translated, it gives CASSQEGTVNSPLHF.